This T cell receptor (beta chain) comes out of a study of OX40 agonist ivuxolimab in advanced cancers. Regarding the complete study: The costimulatory receptor OX40 (CD134) was targeted by ivuxolimab, a fully human IgG2 agonistic monoclonal antibody. Prior anti-PD-1, anti-PD-L1 or anti-CTLA-4 therapy was permitted, and checkpoint inhibitors had been received by about 36% of dose-escalation patients. Peripheral TCRbeta sequencing was intended to test whether TCR sequence diversity was altered and clonal T-cell expansion was caused by ivuxolimab. The dose-escalation cohort was about 87% male with a mean age of approximately 59 years, ranging from roughly 23 to 85. Among the approximately 54 dose-escalation patients, about 19 had hepatocellular carcinoma, 15 or so melanoma, 9 renal cell carcinoma and 9 head and neck cancer. The paper covers the monotherapy dose-escalation part of the phase I ivuxolimab trial, which included N of about 50 patients. Intravenous ivuxolimab was administered to patients every 2 weeks at six dose levels: 0.01, 0.1, 0.3, 1.5, 3 and 10 mg/kg. Partial responses were achieved by three dose-escalation patients, of whom one had hepatocellular carcinoma and two had cutaneous melanoma. Overall study results and their limits: Low levels of normalized T-cell clonal expansion were also seen in some nonresponding patients. At doses from 0.1 to 3.0 mg/kg, clonal expansion was seen in both CD4+ and CD8+ blood T cells between baseline and week 6. On average, CD8+ T cells showed more expanded clones than CD4+ T cells after ivuxolimab. In the 0.1-3.0 mg/kg groups, partial responders had among the lowest normalized peripheral clonal expansion, particularly in CD8+ T cells. Which antigens the clonally expanded peripheral T cells were specific for was not determined.

Deletion took 4 bases off V and 3 bases off J, with a span of 25 bases between the germline ends. According to the germline V gene (reference sequence), CDR1 reads SEHNR and CDR2 reads FQNEAQ. The CDR3 covers 18 residues, taking in both the cysteine and the phenylalanine. Only the CDR3 part of the read is kept: 54 bases, read in frame from the first base. Concerning this clone: Its antigen is not yet known. Base qualities are missing; no much larger clone stands one base away.

The trial excluded patients who had a history of autoimmune disease or were on systemic immunosuppression. Peripheral blood for TCR sequencing was drawn from every dose cohort at baseline, at cycle 4 day 1 and at cycle 7 day 1. Samples were obtained from an open-label, multicenter, first-in-human phase I dose-escalation trial of ivuxolimab. Adults with locally advanced or metastatic melanoma, renal cell, hepatocellular, or head and neck squamous cell carcinoma were enrolled in the trial. Before TCR sequencing, CD4+ T cells and CD8+ T cells were sorted from peripheral blood as separate populations. To sequence the TCRbeta CDR3 region, genomic DNA was isolated from the sorted cells. The immunoSEQ Assay was used to sequence the TCRbeta CDR3 regions. What TCRdb holds here is the immuneACCESS table cut down to in-frame rearrangements. Part of the clones is not present; checked against another copy, under half of the missing clones reflect an unresolved V gene, and the others are unexplained. The sample profile shows tens of thousands of clones; 84% of them were found once. The ten largest clones take up about 14% of the sample.

In this chain, TRBV7-9 is recombined with TRBJ2-7; 7 matching bases give a weak D call of TRBD2. The source material was CD4+ or CD8+ T cells sorted from blood, sampled in a trial of the OX40 agonist ivuxolimab. This TCR was sampled from an adult with an advanced solid tumor such as melanoma, head and neck, liver or kidney cancer. The CDR3 amino acid sequence is: CASSSKGRGAGRGYEQYF. The DNA sequence follows: TGTGCCAGCAGCTCCAAGGGGAGGGGGGCCGGCCGGGGCTACGAGCAGTACTTC.